Presented here are 19 T cell receptor beta chains from one specimen sequenced in a study of blood T cell repertoires in COVID-19. This table comes from immunoSEQ multiplex PCR, and its TCRdb copy is limited to in-frame clones, with some not included. Among 240,000 or so clones, 85% to 90% were seen once, and the ten largest hold about 0.99%. Specimen: peripheral blood. The origin of the receptors is a woman between 40 and 50 years old who had recovered from COVID-19.

This clone was observed a handful of times. The chain has TRBV9 and TRBJ2-3; D perhaps matches TRBD2 (7 bases). Germline lookup yields CDR1 SGDLS and CDR2 YYNGEE. Deletions cut 4 bases from V and 2 bases from J, with 14 bases between. The CDR3 is 15 residues long. This CDR3 is CASSPGGLFTDTQYF. In DNA, the CDR3 is TGTGCCAGCAGCCCCGGGGGGCTTTTCACAGATACGCAGTATTTT.

The chain recombines TRBV30 with TRBJ1-2; D is perhaps TRBD1 (5 bases). The V and J ends lost 2 bases and 4 bases respectively, with 23 bases between them. Germline V gives CDR1 GTSNPN, CDR2 SVGIG (reference sequence). CDR3 length equals 17 residues. CDR3 nucleotide sequence: TGTGCCTGGAGTTTATCCCCGGGGGTGGCGGGTCCCTATGGCTACACCTTC. It specifies CAWSLSPGVAGPYGYTF.

The V and J genes are TRBV6-5 and TRBJ2-5; D remains ambiguous. This CDR3 is built from 11 residues. V was clipped by 6 bases and J by 5 bases, with 7 bases between them. The germline V gene has CDR1 MNHEY and CDR2 SVGAGI. The CDR3 sequence: CASRSVETQYF. In DNA form, the CDR3 reads TGTGCCAGCAGGTCCGTGGAGACCCAGTACTTC.

The V and J genes are TRBV12-3 or TRBV12-4 and TRBJ2-3; unclear D gene. Trimming left V 7 bases short and J 3 bases short, with 5 bases between. The CDR3 sequence is 11 residues long. CDR3 in amino acids: CASTRTDTQYF. CDR3 DNA: TGTGCCAGCACCCGGACAGATACGCAGTATTTT.

The rearrangement uses TRBV18 and TRBJ1-2, with D tentatively TRBD1 (6 bases). V was cut by 2 bases and J by 7 bases, with 14 bases left in between. Germline CDR1 reads KGHSH; CDR2 reads LQKENI. CDR3 size: 14 residues. The CDR3 sequence is CASSPAGGSFGYTF. The CDR3 coding sequence is TGTGCCAGCTCACCAGCGGGGGGCTCATTTGGCTACACCTTC.

The rearrangement links TRBV18 to TRBJ1-5; D not resolved. This CDR3 has 15 residues. V shed 3 bases and J shed 0 bases, with 9 bases lying between them. The germline V gene encodes CDR1 KGHSH and CDR2 LQKENI. The CDR3 region has the DNA TGTGCCAGCTCACCGAACGCCTATAGCAATCAGCCCCAGCATTTT. Translation gives CASSPNAYSNQPQHF.

The rearrangement links TRBV5-4 to TRBJ2-6; TRBD2 is a possible D gene (6 bases). This CDR3 has 17 amino acids. Looked up from germline, CDR1 is SGHNT and CDR2 is YYREEE (reference sequence). V lost 0 bases and J 0 bases, leaving 10 bases between the germline ends. CDR3 sequence reads: CASSLVGGGSGANVLTF. Here the CDR3 DNA reads TGTGCCAGCAGCTTGGTTGGGGGAGGCTCTGGGGCCAACGTCCTGACTTTC.

The genes are TRBV5-1 and TRBJ1-2; D is uncertain. Between the trimmed V and J ends, which lost 4 bases and 3 bases, there was a span of 10 bases. CDR1 is SGHRS, CDR2 YFSETQ, per germline. CDR3 length: 13 amino acids. CDR3 sequence (DNA): TGCGCCAGCAGCCCCGGGCGGGACTATGGCTACACCTTC. The encoded protein is CASSPGRDYGYTF. The full variable domain, completed using reference TRBV5-1 and TRBJ1-2, is KAGVTQTPRYLIKTRGQQVTLSCSPISGHRSVSWYQQTPGQGLQFLFEYFSETQRNKGNFPGRFSGRQFSNSRSEMNVSTLELGDSALYLCASSPGRDYGYTFGSGTRLTVV.

This clone turned up a few times. This chain joins TRBV5-1 and TRBJ2-7, with a possible D match to TRBD2 (5 bases). The CDR3 loop spans 12 amino acids. Germline V lookup: CDR1 SGHRS, CDR2 YFSETQ. Trimming took 4 bases from V and 5 from J, leaving 10 bases between them. DNA for the CDR3: TGCGCCAGCAGCCCCCCCGGGGACGAGCAGTACTTC. Protein: CASSPPGDEQYF.

As regards this clone: One junction end disagrees with the germline gene, perhaps due to a read error. The CDR3 DNA sequence: TGTGCCAGCAGTCCACGGGTGGCTGGGCAGGGGCATCACTTC. Translation: CASSPRVAGQGHHF. The chain couples TRBV6-5 to TRBJ1-2; D perhaps matches TRBD1 (6 bases). The CDR3 sequence is 14 residues long. The germline V gene has CDR1 MNHEY and CDR2 SVGAGI.

This rearrangement joins TRBV6-1 to TRBJ1-5, with 9 nucleotides matching TRBD1. CDR1 and CDR2 from the germline V gene are MNHNS and SASEGT. The CDR3 loop spans 16 amino acids. Trimming took 0 bases from V and 6 from J; bases not matched to a gene: 6. CDR3: CASSEALQGAGQPQHF. CDR3 nucleotide sequence: TGTGCCAGCAGTGAAGCGCTACAGGGGGCTGGTCAGCCCCAGCATTTT.

The chain recombines TRBV10-1 with TRBJ1-2, with 10 bases aligning to TRBD1. Unmatched junction bases numbered 6, after V lost 0 bases and J lost 8 bases. The CDR3 is 15 amino acids. The germline V gene encodes CDR1 WNHNN and CDR2 SYGVQD (reference sequence). CDR3 protein: CASSESGQGSDGYTF. The CDR3 coding sequence is TGCGCCAGCAGTGAGTCGGGACAGGGGAGCGACGGCTACACCTTC.

The chain combines TRBV7-6 with TRBJ2-3; weak D call: TRBD2 (5 bases). With 5 bases removed from V and 2 bases from J, the gap between germline ends came to 17 bases. Germline lookup yields CDR1 SGHVS and CDR2 FNYEAQ. The CDR3 is made up of 16 amino acids. The CDR3 reads CASSTPLGPNTDTQYF. In DNA form, the CDR3 reads TGTGCCAGCAGCACCCCACTAGGTCCGAACACAGATACGCAGTATTTT.

This sequence joins TRBV6-5 and TRBJ1-3; 8 nucleotides line up with TRBD1. There are 14 residues in the CDR3. Per germline, CDR1 MNHEY and CDR2 SVGAGI. Trimming removed 7 bases from V and 3 bases from J; junction bases left unmatched: 5. The CDR3 sequence: CASTDRGGGNTIYF. CDR3 sequence (DNA): TGTGCCAGCACCGACAGGGGCGGTGGAAACACCATATATTTT.

V and J are TRBV28 and TRBJ2-7; 9 positions agree with TRBD1. CDR1 and CDR2 from the germline V gene are MDHEN and SYDVKM. V shed 4 bases and J 7 bases; nucleotides not matched to a gene: 5. The CDR3 is made up of 13 amino acids. CDR3: CASSSHRGREQYV. The DNA for the CDR3 is TGTGCCAGCAGTTCACACAGGGGGCGTGAGCAGTACGTC.

The chain carries TRBV5-1 and TRBJ2-7; 7 nucleotides match TRBD2. This CDR3 has 16 amino acids. CDR1 is SGHRS, CDR2 YFSETQ, per germline. Trimming took 1 base from V and 6 from J; bases not matched to a gene: 13. The chain's CDR3 is CASSLRASGNPGEQYF. For the CDR3, the DNA is TGCGCCAGCAGCTTGCGGGCTAGCGGAAACCCGGGCGAGCAGTACTTC.

The rearrangement uses TRBV6-5 and TRBJ1-2, with TRBD1 as a possible D gene (5 bases). The V and J ends lost 7 bases and 1 base respectively, with 16 bases between them. Germline V lookup: CDR1 MNHEY, CDR2 SVGAGI. The CDR3 totals 15 residues. The CDR3 here is CASTTRGGFNYGYTF. DNA of the CDR3: TGTGCCAGCACCACCCGGGGGGGGTTTAACTATGGCTACACCTTC.

The rearrangement links TRBV5-1 to TRBJ1-1; maybe TRBD1 (5 bases). The CDR3 sequence is 13 residues long. From germline, CDR1 is SGHRS and CDR2 YFSETQ. Trimming removed 4 bases at V and 1 base at J, with 8 bases between. CDR3 nucleotide sequence: TGCGCCAGCAGCACCCAGGGGAACACTGAAGCTTTCTTT. It yields the protein CASSTQGNTEAFF.

This clone was detected only once. Additional DNA sequences in this sample encode the identical CDR3. J is TRBJ1-1 and V is TRBV19, with TRBD1 matching 11 bases. CDR3 size: 14 residues. V shed 5 bases, J shed 6 bases, and the junction held 5 bases outside the gene matches. From germline, CDR1 is LNHDA and CDR2 SQIVND (reference sequence). This chain's CDR3 is CASSFRTGGSEAFF. The CDR3 coding sequence is TGTGCCAGTAGTTTCAGGACAGGGGGCTCTGAAGCTTTCTTT.